These 24 T cell receptor beta chains were sequenced from one sample in a study of T cell responses to AZD1222 COVID-19 vaccine. Assay: immunoSEQ multiplex PCR; the TCRdb copy retains only in-frame clones and omits some. In the table there are roughly 140,000 clones, over 75% of which are singletons. The input for sequencing was peripheral blood, taken on day 0 of AZD1222 vaccination. Receptor source: an adult in good health.

The chain employs TRBV5-1 and TRBJ2-1; no firm D call. The CDR3 sequence is 15 residues long. Germline V gene data show CDR1 as SGHRS and CDR2 as YFSETQ. Trimming left V 0 bases short and J 6 bases short, with 13 bases between. The CDR3 DNA reads as TGCGCCAGCAGCTTGGCAGATATTTTTACCAATGAGCAGTTCTTC. Its translation is CASSLADIFTNEQFF.

The J gene is TRBJ1-4, the V gene TRBV6-5, with D tentatively TRBD1 (5 bases). Trimming shortened V by 6 bases and J by 8 bases, and 16 bases separated the two germline ends. Germline V lookup: CDR1 MNHEY, CDR2 SVGAGI. This CDR3 is built from 14 residues. Written as DNA, the CDR3 is TGTGCCAGCAGCCCCCTCGGGACTCCCGAAAAACTGTTTTTT. Residues: CASSPLGTPEKLFF.

The V call is TRBV6-5, the J call TRBJ1-4; no reliable D call. Germline CDR1 is MNHEY and CDR2 is SVGAGI. Trimming shortened V by 8 bases and J by 0 bases, and 13 bases separated the two germline ends. This CDR3 spans 15 amino acids. The CDR3 is CASGRAVATNEKLFF. DNA for the CDR3: TGTGCCAGCGGGCGGGCCGTCGCAACTAATGAAAAACTGTTTTTT.

The V and J genes are TRBV11-2 and TRBJ2-7; no firm D call. Germline assignment: CDR1 SGHAT and CDR2 FQNNGV. With 0 bases removed from V and 8 bases from J, the gap between germline ends came to 8 bases. The CDR3 runs 12 residues. The CDR3 coding sequence is TGTGCCAGCAGCTTAGATATTGCCAAGCAGTACTTC. Its protein product is CASSLDIAKQYF.

This clone was seen more than once but under ten times. The chain combines TRBV12-5 with TRBJ2-3; TRBD2 matches 9 bases. The V and J ends lost 0 bases and 2 bases, in that order; junction bases with no gene match: 12. Germline V gives CDR1 LGHNT, CDR2 FRNRAP. The CDR3 length is 19 residues. CDR3 coding DNA: TGTGCTAGTGGTTTGGTACGCGGGGGGGCCTCGGCTTACACAGATACGCAGTATTTT. Translated: CASGLVRGGASAYTDTQYF.

This chain joins TRBV3-1 (or the pseudogene TRBV3-2) and TRBJ1-1, with D maybe TRBD1 (6 bases). CDR1 and CDR2 (germline): LGHDT, YNNKEL (reference sequence). V lost 3 bases and J 4 bases, leaving 18 bases between the germline ends. This CDR3 is 16 amino acids long. The CDR3 spells CASSHSNRESGTEAFF. CDR3 in DNA: TGTGCCAGCAGCCACTCAAACAGGGAAAGCGGCACTGAAGCTTTCTTT.

The rearrangement links TRBV7-9 to TRBJ2-3; 14 nucleotides match TRBD2. The CDR3 loop spans 17 amino acids. Germline values: CDR1 SEHNR, CDR2 FQNEAQ (reference sequence). The trim removed 5 bases at V and 0 bases at J, leaving 4 bases unmatched. The CDR3 reads CASSPRTSGRSTDTQYF. In nucleotides, the CDR3 is TGTGCCAGCAGCCCTAGGACTAGCGGGAGGAGCACAGATACGCAGTATTTT.

This clone was detected once. The J gene is TRBJ2-7, the V gene TRBV19; TRBD1 agrees at 7 bases. The CDR3 length is 13 residues. The J segment lost 2 bases and the V segment lost 6 bases, leaving 4 bases of the junction unmatched. CDR1 LNHDA and CDR2 SQIVND come from the germline V gene (reference sequence). CDR3: CASSSQGAYEQYF. CDR3 nucleotide sequence: TGTGCCAGTAGCTCCCAGGGGGCCTACGAGCAGTACTTC.

CDR3 protein: CASSTRTGGNEKLFF. CDR3 coding DNA: TGTGCCAGCAGCACCCGGACAGGGGGTAATGAAAAACTGTTTTTT. The chain couples TRBV7-8 to TRBJ1-4; 10 bases are a match to TRBD1. Germline V gene sequence: CDR1 SGHVS, CDR2 FQNEAQ. The junction had 4 bases not matched to a gene; V was cut back by 5 bases and J by 4 bases. The CDR3 runs to 15 residues.

The chain has TRBV2 and TRBJ2-7, with 11 positions matching TRBD1. Unmatched junction bases numbered 4, after V lost 8 bases and J lost 4 bases. Per the germline V gene, CDR1 is SNHLY and CDR2 is FYNNEI. The CDR3 runs to 13 residues. This chain's CDR3 is CASSGQGVYEQYF. In nucleotides, the CDR3 is TGTGCCAGCTCGGGACAGGGGGTTTACGAGCAGTACTTC.

The V and J genes are TRBV7-3 and TRBJ1-2; 9 positions agree with TRBD1. With 2 bases clipped from V and 11 bases from J, the junction kept 6 bases outside the gene matches. The germline gives CDR1 SGHTA, CDR2 FQGTGA. CDR3 length: 13 residues. This chain's CDR3 is CASSLGGQGPYTF. In DNA, the CDR3 is TGTGCCAGCAGCTTAGGGGGACAGGGCCCATACACCTTC.

V is TRBV6-1 and J is TRBJ1-2; D ambiguous. There are 12 residues in the CDR3. With 3 bases removed from V and 9 bases from J, the gap between germline ends came to 11 bases. Germline V gives CDR1 MNHNS, CDR2 SASEGT. The CDR3 spells CASSDRAISYTF. The CDR3 nucleotides are TGTGCCAGCAGTGACCGCGCTATAAGCTACACCTTC.

The chain has TRBV13 and TRBJ2-7; D call uncertain. CDR1 is PRHDT and CDR2 is FYEKMQ in the germline V gene (reference sequence). CDR3 length equals 14 residues. The germline V and J ends were trimmed by 3 bases and 2 bases, with 11 bases remaining between them. Here the CDR3 DNA reads TGTGCCAGCAGCTTGGGGTCCGGCACCTACGAGCAGTACTTC. Protein: CASSLGSGTYEQYF.

The chain couples TRBV6-2 or TRBV6-3 to TRBJ1-1, with D possibly TRBD1 on 6 matching bases. Per germline, CDR1 MNHEY and CDR2 SVGEGT. Trimming pared 2 bases from V and 4 bases from J, leaving 20 bases between. The CDR3 extends over 17 amino acids. CDR3 sequence reads: CASSYGGGGLYPTEAFF. CDR3 DNA: TGTGCCAGCAGTTACGGGGGAGGGGGTCTTTATCCCACTGAAGCTTTCTTT.

The V and J genes are TRBV28 and TRBJ1-2, with 9 bases identical to TRBD1. Trimming removed 5 bases from V and 0 bases from J; junction bases left unmatched: 7. Per germline, CDR1 MDHEN and CDR2 SYDVKM. The CDR3 covers 16 residues. Here the CDR3 DNA reads TGTGCCAGCAGTAGGCCACAGGGGGCAACTAACTATGGCTACACCTTC. Protein product: CASSRPQGATNYGYTF.

The chain joins TRBV7-9 to TRBJ2-7, with TRBD1 matching 7 bases. In germline, CDR1 is SEHNR, CDR2 FQNEAQ (reference sequence). V shed 5 bases and J 7 bases; nucleotides not matched to a gene: 5. The CDR3 has 12 amino acids. CDR3 protein: CASSRQGWEQYF. The CDR3 nucleotides read TGTGCCAGCAGCCGACAGGGTTGGGAGCAGTACTTC.

The CDR3 sequence is CSARAPREQYF. The CDR3 region has the DNA TGCAGTGCTAGAGCCCCTCGGGAGCAGTACTTC. The chain is built from TRBV20-1 and TRBJ2-7; D remains unclear. V dropped 1 base and J dropped 7 bases, with 8 bases sitting between them. Germline V gene lookup returns CDR1 DFQATT and CDR2 SNEGSKA (reference sequence). The CDR3 is 11 amino acids.

The chain uses TRBV5-6 and TRBJ1-5; D is unresolved. The CDR3 has 15 residues. Per germline, CDR1 SGHDT and CDR2 YYEEEE. Deletions cut 1 base from V and 0 bases from J, with 8 bases between. Here the CDR3 reads CASSLQYNSNQPQHF. The CDR3, as DNA: TGTGCCAGCAGCTTGCAGTACAATAGCAATCAGCCCCAGCATTTT.

The sample holds a few counts of this clone. The V call is TRBV19, the J call TRBJ1-5, with D perhaps TRBD1 (5 bases). This CDR3 contains 16 residues. V lost 0 bases to trimming and J lost 3 bases, with 12 bases between them. The germline V gene has CDR1 LNHDA and CDR2 SQIVND (reference sequence). Here the CDR3 reads CASSIDSRQSNQPQHF. Written as DNA, the CDR3 is TGTGCCAGTAGTATAGATTCAAGACAGTCCAATCAGCCCCAGCATTTT. The whole variable domain, filled in from reference TRBV19 and TRBJ1-5, reads DGGITQSPKYLFRKEGQNVTLSCEQNLNHDAMYWYRQDPGQGLRLIYYSQIVNDFQKGDIAEGYSVSREKKESFPLTVTSAQKNPTAFYLCASSIDSRQSNQPQHFGDGTRLSIL.

The genes are TRBV7-9 and TRBJ2-5, with 7 positions matching TRBD1. The CDR3 is 15 amino acids. Germline CDR1 reads SEHNR; CDR2 reads FQNEAQ (reference sequence). Losses at the gene ends were 4 bases for V and 5 bases for J; bases not matched to a gene: 10. CDR3 coding DNA: TGTGCCAGCAGCTCCGATAGACAGGGTGGGGAGACCCAGTACTTC. The encoded protein is CASSSDRQGGETQYF.

This clone occurred a few times. The chain employs TRBV30 and TRBJ1-5, with TRBD1 as a possible D gene (5 bases). Germline CDR1 and CDR2: GTSNPN and SVGIG (reference sequence). CDR3 length: 15 residues. Between the trimmed V and J ends, which lost 0 bases and 6 bases, there was a span of 15 bases. The CDR3 loop reads CAWSVLGQGSQPQHF. The CDR3 bases are TGTGCCTGGAGTGTACTAGGGCAGGGAAGTCAGCCCCAGCATTTT.

This clone was picked up one time. The CDR3 loop is CASSSRTSRNTIYF. For the CDR3, the DNA is TGTGCCAGCAGTTCTCGGACCTCACGAAACACCATATATTTT. The V call is TRBV6-5, the J call TRBJ1-3; D remains unclear. Germline V gene sequence: CDR1 MNHEY, CDR2 SVGAGI. Trimming pared 4 bases from V and 5 bases from J, leaving 12 bases between. This CDR3 is 14 amino acids long.

The chain uses TRBV24-1 and TRBJ1-4, with TRBD1 matching over 9 bases. V was clipped by 3 bases and J by 8 bases; unmatched bases: 3. The CDR3 length is 14 residues. Germline values: CDR1 KGHDR, CDR2 SFDVKD. The DNA for the CDR3 is TGTGCCACCAGTGATGGTGGGACAGGGGAAAAACTGTTTTTT. Translated, it gives CATSDGGTGEKLFF.

The chain recombines TRBV6-6 with TRBJ1-3; a weak D match, TRBD1 (5 bases). CDR3 length equals 15 residues. Germline V lookup: CDR1 MNHNY, CDR2 SVGAGI (reference sequence). V lost 10 bases and J lost 3, with 19 bases in between. The CDR3 protein is CAIPPNGTFGNTIYF. CDR3 DNA: TGTGCCATCCCTCCCAATGGGACCTTTGGAAACACCATATATTTT.